This T cell receptor beta chain was profiled in a study of blood T cell repertoires in COVID-19. The overall study: Samples representing acute and convalescent COVID-19 were sourced from the United States, Italy and Spain.

This clone was observed a single time. As processed by the authors: Amplifying reference gene primers gave estimates of nucleated cell counts. Assay: immunoSEQ multiplex PCR; the TCRdb copy retains only in-frame clones and omits some. D and trimming were read from the DNA, whereas the V and J calls and clone size are those reported in that table. The data hold tens of thousands of clones, with under 90% observed a single time. CDR1 and CDR2 from the germline V gene are SGHNT and YYREEE (reference sequence). The CDR3 length is 15 residues. V was shortened by 0 bases and J by 3 bases, with 11 bases between the two germline ends.

Material: peripheral blood. The sequence came from a man in his fifties or sixties with COVID-19, enrolled during active disease. The chain couples TRBV5-4 to TRBJ2-3; D is ambiguous. CDR3 sequence (DNA): TGTGCCAGCAGCTTGGAGCCGATTTCTACAGATACGCAGTATTTT. It codes for CASSLEPISTDTQYF.